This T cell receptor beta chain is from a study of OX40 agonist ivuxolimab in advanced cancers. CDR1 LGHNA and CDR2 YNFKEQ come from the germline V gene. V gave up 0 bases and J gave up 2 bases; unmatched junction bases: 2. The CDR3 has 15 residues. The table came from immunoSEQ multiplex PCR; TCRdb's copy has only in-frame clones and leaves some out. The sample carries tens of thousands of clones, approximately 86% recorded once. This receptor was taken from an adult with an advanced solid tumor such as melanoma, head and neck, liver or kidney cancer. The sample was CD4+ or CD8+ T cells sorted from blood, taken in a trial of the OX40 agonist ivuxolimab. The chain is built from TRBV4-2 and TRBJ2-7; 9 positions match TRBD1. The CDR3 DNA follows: TGTGCCAGCAGCCAAGATCGGGACAGGGCCTACGAGCAGTACTTC. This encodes CASSQDRDRAYEQYF.